This T cell receptor beta chain was sequenced for a study of lymphopenia after photon versus proton radiotherapy. Study results and caveats: After lymphocyte nadir, photon-treated repertoires showed oligoclonal expansion, especially CD8+ Temra. Post-nadir TCR diversity decline inversely tracked overall survival among those who died. Proton therapy kept repertoires fairly stable, unlike photons, which gained effector/memory cells.

Points on this clone: Its antigen is still unknown.

Profiling relied on immunoSEQ multiplex PCR, and the TCRdb table lists in-frame clones only, not all of them. The repertoire holds about 45,000 clones, 85% seen once, with 2% to 2.5% in the top ten. Germline CDR1 is SGHAT and CDR2 is FQNNGV. CDR3 length: 13 residues. Germline trimming cut 1 base from V and 10 bases from J; bases unmatched to any gene: 7. The chain recombines TRBV11-2 with TRBJ2-7; 7 bases are a match to TRBD2. This TCR derives from a middle-aged man with gastric cancer. This sample comprised peripheral blood, obtained from a patient treated with photon-based radiotherapy. This CDR3 reads CASSLGEGLGQYF. In nucleotides, the CDR3 is TGTGCCAGCAGCTTAGGGGAGGGTTTGGGTCAGTACTTC.